What follows describes a single T cell receptor (beta chain). Its antigen is unidentified. The sample is drawn from a study of T cell responses to AZD1222 COVID-19 vaccine. In germline, CDR1 is LGHNA, CDR2 YNFKEQ. There are 15 residues in the CDR3. The ends were cut back, 3 bases at V and 5 bases at J, with 11 bases in the middle. Study outcomes and limitations: Donors were largely white British and mainly female; clonal diversity was possibly underestimated. Spike-specific TCR breadth and depth grew following two AZD1222 doses. Researchers took repertoire samples only after the peak T cell response had come. Researchers report vaccine-associated CD4 TCRs spanning spike, with dominance at 160-218 and 743-854.

The data were produced by immunoSEQ multiplex PCR, yet TCRdb's version contains in-frame clones alone and is incomplete. The data show 100,000 to 150,000 clones, more than 65% seen once. The sample consisted of peripheral blood, taken 28 days after the second AZD1222 dose. This receptor was obtained from an adult who received the AZD1222 COVID-19 vaccine. The V gene is TRBV4-2, the J gene TRBJ1-6; D is ambiguous. CDR3 DNA sequence: TGTGCCAGCAGCCACGGGATCACGGATAATTCACCCCTCCACTTT. Residues: CASSHGITDNSPLHF.